The 13 T cell receptor beta chains below come from one sample, sequenced in a study of OX40 agonist ivuxolimab in advanced cancers. Method: immunoSEQ multiplex PCR; TCRdb's copy keeps in-frame clones and lacks some. The sample has 60,000 to 100,000 clones; around 86% are singletons. The input for sequencing was CD4+ or CD8+ T cells sorted from blood, taken in a trial of the OX40 agonist ivuxolimab. The source of these receptors is an adult with an advanced solid tumor such as melanoma, head and neck, liver or kidney cancer.

The chain links TRBV19 to TRBJ1-1, with 9 bases that match TRBD1. Germline V CDR1 and CDR2: LNHDA, SQIVND (reference sequence). There are 15 residues in the CDR3. The V gene end was trimmed by 7 bases and the J gene end by 1 base; junction bases not matched to a gene: 7. CDR3 nucleotide sequence: TGTGCCAGTAAGACCATACAGGGGGCGAACACTGAAGCTTTCTTT. It is translated as CASKTIQGANTEAFF.

The rearrangement joins TRBV11-2 to TRBJ2-5; 8 nucleotides align to TRBD1. The CDR3 is made up of 14 amino acids. CDR1 and CDR2 (germline): SGHAT, FQNNGV. The trim removed 5 bases at V and 2 bases at J, leaving 4 bases unmatched. In DNA, the CDR3 is TGTGCCAGCAGCAGTGGGACAGGTCAAGAGACCCAGTACTTC. Translated, it gives CASSSGTGQETQYF.

The chain recombines TRBV4-2 with TRBJ1-4; 9 nucleotides align to TRBD1. Germline CDR1 and CDR2: LGHNA and YNFKEQ. The V gene end was trimmed by 5 bases and the J gene end by 6 bases; junction bases not matched to a gene: 4. CDR3 length equals 14 residues. In nucleotides, the CDR3 is TGTGCCAGCAGCGCGGACAGGGGAGATGAAAAACTGTTTTTT. This gives the protein CASSADRGDEKLFF.

CDR3 protein: CASSPPTGKTEAFF. The CDR3 nucleotides are TGTGCCAGCTCACCACCTACAGGGAAGACTGAAGCTTTCTTT. V is TRBV18 and J is TRBJ1-1; a possible D gene is TRBD1 (6 bases). This CDR3 has 14 amino acids. Germline lookup yields CDR1 KGHSH and CDR2 LQKENI. V was cut by 0 bases and J by 5 bases, with 10 bases left in between.

This chain links TRBV19 with TRBJ1-1; 7 bases align to TRBD1. V shed 6 bases, J shed 4 bases, and the junction held 8 bases outside the gene matches. The V gene's germline CDR1 is LNHDA and CDR2 SQIVND (reference sequence). The CDR3 sequence is 14 residues long. CDR3 coding DNA: TGTGCCAGTAGCAGGGGGACCGGGCGCACTGAAGCTTTCTTT. Its translation is CASSRGTGRTEAFF.

This chain links TRBV2 with TRBJ1-2; D may be TRBD1 (6 bases). CDR3 length: 16 amino acids. Germline V gene lookup returns CDR1 SNHLY and CDR2 FYNNEI. With 4 bases removed from V and 0 bases from J, the gap between germline ends came to 15 bases. CDR3 coding DNA: TGTGCCAGCAGTGGGGGGCCCGCGACGGCTAACTATGGCTACACCTTC. Amino acid sequence: CASSGGPATANYGYTF. The variable domain in full, with the rest retrieved from reference TRBV2 and TRBJ1-2, is EPEVTQTPSHQVTQMGQEVILRCVPISNHLYFYWYRQILGQKVEFLVSFYNNEISEKSEIFDDQFSVERPDGSNFTLKIRSTKLEDSAMYFCASSGGPATANYGYTFGSGTRLTVV.

V is TRBV6-1 and J is TRBJ2-7; possibly TRBD2 for D (5 bases). V lost 6 bases to trimming and J lost 6 bases, with 18 bases between them. The V gene's germline CDR1 is MNHNS and CDR2 SASEGT. The CDR3 consists of 14 residues. In nucleotides, the CDR3 is TGTGCCAGCAGGCTACCTCCTCAAGGGAGCGAGCAGTACTTC. Residues: CASRLPPQGSEQYF.

V and J are TRBV9 and TRBJ1-3; perhaps TRBD1 as D (6 bases). Germline CDR1 and CDR2: SGDLS and YYNGEE. V was clipped by 0 bases and J by 7 bases, with 11 bases between them. The CDR3 extends over 14 amino acids. CDR3: CASSVGGATNTIYF. The CDR3 nucleotides read TGTGCCAGCAGCGTAGGGGGGGCGACGAACACCATATATTTT.

The V gene is TRBV30, the J gene TRBJ2-3, with D perhaps matching TRBD1 or TRBD2 (5 bases each). From germline, CDR1 is GTSNPN and CDR2 SVGIG (reference sequence). The CDR3 runs to 13 residues. The CDR3 coding sequence is TGTGCTTTAAACCGGGGCTTGACAGATACGCAGTATTTT. Translation gives CALNRGLTDTQYF.

The V gene is TRBV2, the J gene TRBJ1-2; 9 positions agree with TRBD1. CDR3 size: 14 residues. Germline V lookup: CDR1 SNHLY, CDR2 FYNNEI. V trimming: 7 bases; J trimming: 4 bases; junction bases outside the gene matches: 7. The CDR3 nucleotides are TGTGCCAGCACTCGGGACAGGGACTTCTATGGCTACACCTTC. Translated: CASTRDRDFYGYTF.

This chain links TRBV19 with TRBJ2-1, with 8 bases fitting TRBD1. The V segment lost 4 bases and the J segment 3 bases; nucleotides outside the gene matches: 11. The CDR3 covers 17 residues. Germline-derived CDR1 and CDR2 are LNHDA and SQIVND (reference sequence). CDR3 coding DNA: TGTGCCAGTAGTACCTACGGACAGGGAACTTTCTACAATGAGCAGTTCTTC. It yields the protein CASSTYGQGTFYNEQFF.

This chain uses TRBV5-1 with TRBJ1-6; no definite D call. V gave up 0 bases and J gave up 10 bases, with 8 bases separating them. The CDR3 is 13 residues long. The germline CDR1 and CDR2 sequences are SGHRS and YFSETQ. CDR3 in amino acids: CASSLVGDSPLHF. In DNA, the CDR3 is TGCGCCAGCAGCTTGGTAGGTGACTCACCCCTCCACTTT.

This clone occurred once. The rearrangement uses TRBV28 and TRBJ2-5; 9 bases agree with TRBD2. Per germline, CDR1 MDHEN and CDR2 SYDVKM. The V segment lost 6 bases and the J segment 1 base; nucleotides outside the gene matches: 6. This CDR3 is 15 amino acids long. CDR3 sequence (DNA): TGTGCCAGCAGCCTGCGGCGGGGGGGCCAAGAGACCCAGTACTTC. This codes for CASSLRRGGQETQYF.